Below, one T cell receptor beta chain is given with its context. The record originates from a study of blood T cells in healthy people across ages. Trimming pared 4 bases from V and 9 bases from J, leaving 14 bases between. Germline-derived CDR1 and CDR2 are SGDLS and YYNGEE. The CDR3 sequence is 13 residues long. PCR was performed a second time for 7 to 11 cycles using a sample-barcoded 5' primer and a J-beta primer mix. TCRdb analysed the 5' RACE reads with MiXCR anew, one entry per CDR3 protein. The sample lists 700,000 or so distinct CDR3 sequences, 35% to 50% occurring once. The clonotype was recovered from a man older than 75 in good health. V is TRBV9 and J is TRBJ2-1; D not resolved. Sequenced: blood. The CDR3 sequence is CASSPPDVSEQFF. The CDR3 coding sequence is TGTGCCAGCAGCCCACCCGATGTCAGTGAGCAGTTCTTC.